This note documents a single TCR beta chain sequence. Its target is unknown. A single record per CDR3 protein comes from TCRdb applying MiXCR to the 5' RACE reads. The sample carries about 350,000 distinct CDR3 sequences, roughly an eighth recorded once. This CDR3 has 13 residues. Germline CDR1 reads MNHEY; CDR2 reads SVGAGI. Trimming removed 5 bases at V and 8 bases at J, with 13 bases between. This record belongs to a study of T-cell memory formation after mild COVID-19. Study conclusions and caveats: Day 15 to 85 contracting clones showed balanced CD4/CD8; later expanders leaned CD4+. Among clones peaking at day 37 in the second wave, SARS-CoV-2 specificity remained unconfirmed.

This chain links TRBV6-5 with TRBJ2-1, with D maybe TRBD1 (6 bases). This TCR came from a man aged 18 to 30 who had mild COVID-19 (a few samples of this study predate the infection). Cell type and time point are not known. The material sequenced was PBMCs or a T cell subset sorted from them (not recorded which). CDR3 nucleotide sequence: TGTGCCAGCAGTCGCGTGACAGGCTATGAGCAGTTCTTC. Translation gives CASSRVTGYEQFF.